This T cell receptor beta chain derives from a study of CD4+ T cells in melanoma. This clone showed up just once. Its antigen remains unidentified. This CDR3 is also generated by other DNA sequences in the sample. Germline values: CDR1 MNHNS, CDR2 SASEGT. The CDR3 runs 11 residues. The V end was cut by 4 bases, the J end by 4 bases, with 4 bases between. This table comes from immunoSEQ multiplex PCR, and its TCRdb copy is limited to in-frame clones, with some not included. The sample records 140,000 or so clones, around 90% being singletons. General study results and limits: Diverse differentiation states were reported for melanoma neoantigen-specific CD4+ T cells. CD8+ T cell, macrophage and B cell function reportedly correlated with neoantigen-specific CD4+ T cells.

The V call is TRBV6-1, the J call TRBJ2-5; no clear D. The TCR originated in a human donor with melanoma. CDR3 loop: CASSVGETQYF. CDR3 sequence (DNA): TGTGCCAGCAGTGTGGGAGAGACCCAGTACTTC.